The rows below give T cell receptor beta chains drawn from one sample of a study of radiotherapy plus CTLA-4 blockade in lung cancer. Using immunoSEQ multiplex PCR, the repertoire was profiled, and TCRdb retains in-frame clones only, with some absent. The sample consists of 120,000 or so clones, about nine tenths of them appearing once. The specimen comprised peripheral blood, sampled from a patient treated with radiotherapy plus ipilimumab. The receptors come from a human donor with non-small cell lung cancer that progressed on radiotherapy plus ipilimumab. Each CDR3 is given with its conserved first and last residue. The D gene is left open where the match is weak. For some rows the clone size is stated as once, few or many, or as a class when expanded; others skip it.

TRBJ2-1,-,TRBV7-6,-,CASSQELSGGRGEQFF,TGTGCCAGCAGCCAGGAGCTAAGTGGGGGTAGGGGTGAGCAGTTCTTC
TRBJ2-4,-,TRBV29-1,once,CSPRDRRAKNIQYF,TGCAGCCCGCGGGACAGAAGGGCCAAAAACATTCAGTACTTC
TRBJ2-7,TRBD2,TRBV30,-,CAWTSGVYEQYF,TGTGCCTGGACTAGCGGGGTTTATGAGCAGTACTTC
TRBJ2-3,-,TRBV5-1,-,CASSPQGLQGDTQYF,TGCGCCAGCAGCCCACAGGGACTCCAAGGGGATACGCAGTATTTT
TRBJ1-5,-,TRBV2,once,CASTEGNQPQHF,TGTGCCAGCACGGAGGGCAATCAGCCCCAGCATTTT
TRBJ2-7,TRBD1,TRBV19,-,CASTGQGIDEQYF,TGTGCCAGTACGGGACAGGGGATCGACGAGCAGTACTTC
TRBJ2-3,TRBD2,TRBV9,-,CASSVGQAGRVTDTQYF,TGTGCCAGCAGCGTAGGTCAAGCGGGGAGGGTGACAGATACGCAGTATTTT
TRBJ2-2,TRBD2,TRBV9,-,CASSVGLAGGGELFF,TGTGCCAGCAGCGTAGGGCTAGCGGGAGGCGGGGAGCTGTTTTTT
TRBJ1-1,-,TRBV18,-,CASSPGQYPIF,TGTGCCAGCTCACCCGGACAGTACCCTATCTTT
TRBJ2-5,-,TRBV5-1,-,CASSLIGTVYQETQYF,TGCGCCAGCAGCTTGATTGGGACCGTCTACCAAGAGACCCAGTACTTC
TRBJ2-7,-,TRBV10-3,few,CAIRNRTEQYF,TGTGCCATCAGAAACAGGACCGAGCAGTACTTC
TRBJ2-2,-,TRBV6-5,-,CASSYPSTGGELFF,TGTGCCAGCAGTTACCCCTCCACTGGCGGGGAGCTGTTTTTT
TRBJ1-1,-,TRBV6-5,-,CASRPLMPPLAFF,TGTGCCAGCAGGCCACTTATGCCACCGTTGGCTTTCTTT
TRBJ2-3,-,TRBV6-5,-,CASRETMSTDTQYF,TGTGCCAGCAGAGAGACCATGAGCACAGATACGCAGTATTTT
TRBJ2-7,TRBD2,TRBV6-5,-,CASSPRGAGPVEQYF,TGTGCCAGCAGTCCCCGAGGAGCGGGACCCGTCGAGCAGTACTTC
TRBJ2-1,-,TRBV19,-,CASSNGNEQFF,TGTGCCAGTAGTAACGGGAATGAGCAGTTCTTC
TRBJ2-7,-,TRBV5-1,-,CASSSNSGANEQYF,TGCGCCAGCAGCTCGAACAGCGGAGCCAACGAGCAGTACTTC
TRBJ2-7,-,TRBV5-1,-,CASSFREWLGEQYF,TGCGCCAGCAGCTTCCGGGAGTGGTTGGGGGAGCAGTACTTC
TRBJ1-1,-,TRBV18,once,CASSPTLGGKGHMNTEAFF,TGTGCCAGCTCACCGACTCTGGGGGGGAAGGGGCACATGAACACTGAAGCTTTCTTT
TRBJ2-1,TRBD1,TRBV4-1,-,CASSHWTGRSYNEQFF,TGCGCCAGCAGCCATTGGACAGGGAGGTCCTACAATGAGCAGTTCTTC
TRBJ1-1,-,TRBV29-1,-,CSVWDATEAFF,TGCAGCGTTTGGGACGCGACTGAAGCTTTCTTT
TRBJ1-2,TRBD1,TRBV19,-,CASSIRQGQVFGGYTF,TGTGCCAGTAGTATTCGACAGGGGCAAGTCTTCGGAGGCTACACCTTC
TRBJ1-5,TRBD1,TRBV10-3,-,CAISELRQGGGNQPQHF,TGTGCCATCAGTGAGTTAAGACAGGGAGGGGGCAATCAGCCCCAGCATTTT
TRBJ2-7,-,TRBV7-2,-,CASSRSVVSAYEQYF,TGTGCCAGCAGCCGATCGGTCGTCTCTGCCTACGAGCAGTACTTC
TRBJ1-1,-,TRBV14,-,CASSQDGRGANTEAFF,TGTGCCAGCAGCCAAGATGGTAGAGGGGCGAACACTGAAGCTTTCTTT
TRBJ2-1,-,TRBV29-1,-,CSVLGTPSEQFF,TGCAGCGTTCTGGGGACCCCCTCCGAGCAGTTCTTC
TRBJ2-3,-,TRBV2,-,CASSTTGWTDTQYF,TGTGCCAGCAGTACAACCGGGTGGACAGATACGCAGTATTTT
TRBJ1-1,TRBD1,TRBV11-3,-,CASSTTGTGPEAFF,TGTGCCAGCAGCACAACCGGGACAGGCCCTGAAGCTTTCTTT
TRBJ2-3,-,TRBV27,-,CASSPGTDTQYF,TGTGCCAGCAGTCCAGGCACAGATACGCAGTATTTT
TRBJ2-5,TRBD1,TRBV6-6,-,CASRTGVETQYF,TGTGCCAGCAGAACAGGGGTGGAGACCCAGTACTTC
TRBJ2-7,-,TRBV5-1,-,CASSPEFSYEQYF,TGCGCCAGCAGCCCCGAATTCTCCTACGAGCAGTACTTC
TRBJ1-5,-,TRBV6-1,-,CASSEEDRQPQHF,TGTGCCAGCAGTGAGGAGGACCGTCAGCCCCAGCATTTT
TRBJ1-3,-,TRBV19,few,CASKGLGNTIYF,TGTGCCAGCAAGGGACTGGGAAACACCATATATTTT
TRBJ1-1,TRBD1,TRBV6-5,once,CASSYGTGGLNTEAFF,TGTGCCAGCAGTTACGGGACAGGGGGCCTGAACACTGAAGCTTTCTTT
TRBJ1-2,-,TRBV18,-,CASSPWAREIDNYGYTF,TGTGCCAGCTCACCCTGGGCCAGGGAAATTGATAACTATGGCTACACCTTC
TRBJ1-1,-,TRBV7-2,-,CASSQGWTEAFF,TGTGCCAGCAGCCAAGGATGGACTGAAGCTTTCTTT
TRBJ1-4,TRBD1,TRBV19,few,CASSPQTGGFEKLFF,TGTGCCAGTAGTCCTCAGACAGGGGGCTTCGAAAAACTGTTTTTT
TRBJ2-1,-,TRBV5-1,once,CASSMHHGTYNEQFF,TGCGCCAGCAGCATGCACCATGGCACCTACAATGAGCAGTTCTTC